This T cell receptor beta chain was sequenced for a study of T cells in tuberculosis. Study background: IGRA-negative adolescents, IGRA-positive adolescents with latent tuberculosis and adults with active tuberculosis formed this South African cohort.

TCRdb's copy holds only in-frame clones and misses some; the assay was immunoSEQ multiplex PCR. This table has 25,000 to 40,000 clones, around 93% appearing once. Each donor contributed about 110,000 T cells on average, unsorted. A remark on this clone: No antigen is known for it.

General observations from the study: Smaller alpha distances in active tuberculosis partly reflected shorter CDR3-alpha lengths. Active tuberculosis TCR-alpha repertoires lay closer to GMM-specific TCRs than IGRA-negative controls, suggesting clonal expansion.

Trimming removed 8 bases from V and 10 bases from J, with 27 bases in between. Germline assignment: CDR1 SNHLY and CDR2 FYNNEI. The CDR3 is 16 residues long. This rearrangement joins TRBV2 to TRBJ2-1; TRBD2 is a possible D gene (6 bases). This sequence was found in a donor aged 5-35 years with latent tuberculosis or without tuberculosis infection. Some clones in this sample may be carry-over from other donors' samples. Input material: PBMCs. CDR3 bases: TGTGCCAGCCGTGTGGAGGGGCCTCTCGGGGGATCAGAGCAGTTCTTC. It codes for CASRVEGPLGGSEQFF.